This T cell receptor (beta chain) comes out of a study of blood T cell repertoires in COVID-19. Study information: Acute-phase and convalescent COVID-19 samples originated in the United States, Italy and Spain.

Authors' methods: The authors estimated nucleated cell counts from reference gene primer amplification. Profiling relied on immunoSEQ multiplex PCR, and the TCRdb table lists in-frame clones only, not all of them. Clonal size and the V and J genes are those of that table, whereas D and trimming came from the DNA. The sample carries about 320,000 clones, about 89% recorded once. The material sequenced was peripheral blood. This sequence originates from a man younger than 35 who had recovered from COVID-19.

CDR3 residues: CASSRIMGQVLGYTF. The CDR3 coding sequence is TGTGCCAGCAGCCGCATAATGGGACAGGTTCTTGGCTACACCTTC. J is TRBJ1-2 and V is TRBV6-5; 8 nucleotides align to TRBD1. Germline trimming cut 6 bases from V and 7 bases from J; bases unmatched to any gene: 13. The CDR3 extends over 15 amino acids. Per the germline V gene, CDR1 is MNHEY and CDR2 is SVGAGI.